This T cell receptor (beta chain) was captured by sequencing in a study of memory CD4+ T cells and cytomegalovirus serostatus. Across the study: Healthy Belgian adult donors included several CMV-positive and around 25 CMV-negative people. The study's findings and limits: CD4+ memory repertoires contained 67 of 164 reported CMV TCRbeta sequences. A US-trained random forest predicted CMV serostatus with median AUC around 0.9.

Single viable CD3+CD4+CD8-CD45RO+ cells were sorted as the memory CD4+ T cells. Germline CDR1 reads ENHRY; CDR2 reads SYGVKD. This CDR3 region has 12 residues. Details on this clone: Its antigen is as yet unknown. The junction differs from germline at one of its ends, possibly a read error.

Methods used by the authors: After removing out-of-frame reads, over 2 million distinct TCRbeta sequences remained. Sequencing was performed with immunoSEQ multiplex PCR; in TCRdb, only in-frame clones are kept and a portion is missing. From that table come the V and J calls and clone size; the DNA was used to work out D and trimming. The sample lists under 85,000 clones, 60% to 80% seen once, with 2.6% in the top ten. The rearrangement links TRBV10-3 to TRBJ1-3; no reliable D call. The TCR sequence derives from an adult in good health and CMV-seropositive. Sequenced sample: memory CD4+ T cells from blood. The CDR3 DNA is TGTGCCATCTCAGGTTCTGTAAACACCATATATTTT. Residues: CAISGSVNTIYF.